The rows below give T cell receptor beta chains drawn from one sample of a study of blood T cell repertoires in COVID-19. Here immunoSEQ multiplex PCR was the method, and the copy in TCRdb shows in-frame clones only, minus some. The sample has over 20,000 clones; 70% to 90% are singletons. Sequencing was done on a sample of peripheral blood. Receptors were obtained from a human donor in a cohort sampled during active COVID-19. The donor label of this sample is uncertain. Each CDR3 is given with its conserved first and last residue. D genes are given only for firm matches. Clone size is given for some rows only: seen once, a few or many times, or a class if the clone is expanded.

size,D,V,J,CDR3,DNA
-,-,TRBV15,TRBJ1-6,CATSGRSGQNSPLHF,TGTGCCACCAGCGGGCGGTCAGGACAAAATTCACCCCTCCACTTT
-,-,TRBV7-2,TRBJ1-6,CASSLVRNSPLHF,TGTGCCAGCAGCTTAGTTCGTAATTCACCCCTCCACTTT
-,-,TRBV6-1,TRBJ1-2,CASSEQRGLGGYTF,TGTGCCAGCAGTGAGCAAAGGGGGTTAGGCGGCTACACCTTC
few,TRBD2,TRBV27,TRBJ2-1,CASLPTSGINNEQFF,TGTGCCAGCTTACCGACTAGCGGGATAAACAATGAGCAGTTCTTC
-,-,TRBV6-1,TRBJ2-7,CASSEITQGHEQYF,TGTGCCAGCAGTGAAATCACCCAGGGCCACGAGCAGTACTTC
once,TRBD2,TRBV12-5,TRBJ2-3,CASGQTSGSTDTQYF,TGTGCTAGTGGTCAAACTAGCGGGAGCACAGATACGCAGTATTTT
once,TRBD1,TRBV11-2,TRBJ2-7,CASSFIDRAYEQYF,TGTGCCAGCAGCTTCATTGACAGGGCCTACGAGCAGTACTTC
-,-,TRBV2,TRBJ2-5,CASKGEWETQYF,TGTGCCAGCAAGGGAGAATGGGAGACCCAGTACTTC
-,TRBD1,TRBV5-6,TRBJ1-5,CASSLGGGLNQPQHF,TGTGCCAGCAGCTTGGGAGGGGGCCTCAATCAGCCCCAGCATTTT
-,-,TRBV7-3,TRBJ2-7,CASSLTGGSYEQYF,TGTGCCAGCAGCTTAACGGGGGGTTCGTACGAGCAGTACTTC
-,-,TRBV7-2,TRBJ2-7,CASSQTAGYEQYF,TGTGCCAGCAGTCAGACGGCGGGATACGAGCAGTACTTC
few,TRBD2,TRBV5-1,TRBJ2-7,CASSLGGLAKTYEQYF,TGCGCCAGCAGCTTGGGGGGACTAGCGAAGACCTACGAGCAGTACTTC
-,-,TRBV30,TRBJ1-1,CAWSVVGVNTEAFF,TGTGCCTGGAGTGTAGTTGGAGTAAACACTGAAGCTTTCTTT
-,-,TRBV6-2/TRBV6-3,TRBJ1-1,CASSRSGGQMNTEAFF,TGTGCCAGCAGTCGCTCCGGAGGGCAGATGAACACTGAAGCTTTCTTT
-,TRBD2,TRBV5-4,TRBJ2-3,CASSLRSGGLTDTQYF,TGTGCCAGCAGCTTGAGGTCGGGAGGCCTCACAGATACGCAGTATTTT
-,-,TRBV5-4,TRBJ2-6,CASSPPGAGANVLTF,TGTGCCAGCAGCCCCCCGGGGGCTGGGGCCAACGTCCTGACTTTC
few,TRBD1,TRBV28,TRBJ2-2,CASSLTGGIGELFF,TGTGCCAGCAGTTTAACAGGGGGCATCGGGGAGCTGTTTTTT
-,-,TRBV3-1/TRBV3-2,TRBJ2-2,CASSHSWGGNTGELFF,TGTGCCAGCAGCCACTCGTGGGGAGGGAACACCGGGGAGCTGTTTTTT
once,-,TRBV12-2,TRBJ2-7,CASRLGDRVYSYEQYF,TGTGCAAGTCGCTTAGGGGACAGGGTTTACTCCTACGAGCAGTACTTC
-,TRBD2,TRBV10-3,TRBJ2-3,CAISGSGRADTQYF,TGTGCCATCAGTGGGAGCGGGAGAGCAGATACGCAGTATTTT
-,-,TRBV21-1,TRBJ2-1,CASSKKKRAGSYNEQFF,TGTGCCAGCAGCAAAAAAAAGCGGGCCGGCTCCTACAATGAGCAGTTCTTC
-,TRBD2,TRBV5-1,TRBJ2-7,CASSPSPSGSSYEQYF,TGCGCCAGCAGCCCCTCCCCTAGCGGGAGCAGCTACGAGCAGTACTTC
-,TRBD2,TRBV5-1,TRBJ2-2,CASSLKAGVGTGELFF,TGCGCCAGCAGCTTGAAGGCGGGAGTGGGCACCGGGGAGCTGTTTTTT
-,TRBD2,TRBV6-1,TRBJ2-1,CASSGGLAGGPEGEQFF,TGTGCCAGCAGTGGGGGACTAGCGGGAGGGCCGGAGGGTGAGCAGTTCTTC
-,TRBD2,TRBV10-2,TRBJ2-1,CASSEPAGGYNEQFF,TGCGCCAGCAGTGAACCAGCGGGAGGCTACAATGAGCAGTTCTTC
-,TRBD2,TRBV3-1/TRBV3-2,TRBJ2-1,CASRTSGSLDEQFF,TGTGCCAGCCGGACTAGCGGGAGCTTAGATGAGCAGTTCTTC
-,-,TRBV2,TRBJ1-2,CASSVGGDVGYTF,TGTGCCAGCAGTGTGGGAGGGGATGTTGGCTACACCTTC
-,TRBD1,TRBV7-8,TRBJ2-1,CASSQDRAGEQFF,TGTGCCAGCAGCCAAGACAGGGCAGGTGAGCAGTTCTTC
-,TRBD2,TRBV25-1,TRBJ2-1,CASSPGASGSTEQFF,TGTGCCAGCAGCCCCGGGGCTAGCGGGAGCACTGAGCAGTTCTTC
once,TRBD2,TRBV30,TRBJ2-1,CAWSLALAGEDEQFF,TGTGCCTGGAGTCTTGCACTAGCGGGAGAGGATGAGCAGTTCTTC
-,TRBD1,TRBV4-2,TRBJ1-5,CASSQEGDRDQPQHF,TGTGCCAGCAGCCAAGAGGGGGACAGGGATCAGCCCCAGCATTTT
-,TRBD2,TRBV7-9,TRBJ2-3,CASSRAGEGDTQYF,TGTGCCAGCAGCCGAGCGGGAGAGGGAGATACGCAGTATTTT
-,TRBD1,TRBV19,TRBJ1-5,CASRAGQGGNQPQHF,TGTGCCAGTAGGGCGGGACAGGGTGGCAATCAGCCCCAGCATTTT
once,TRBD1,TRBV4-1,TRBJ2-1,CASSQTSGQGTYNEQFF,TGCGCCAGCAGCCAAACTTCCGGACAGGGGACCTACAATGAGCAGTTCTTC
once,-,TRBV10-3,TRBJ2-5,CAISESSAGTSWETQYF,TGTGCCATCAGTGAGTCATCCGCAGGAACCTCCTGGGAGACCCAGTACTTC
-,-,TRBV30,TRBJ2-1,CAWSQSAWRDYNEQFF,TGTGCCTGGAGCCAATCCGCCTGGCGGGACTACAATGAGCAGTTCTTC
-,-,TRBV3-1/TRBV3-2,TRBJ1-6,CASSREGWGSPLHF,TGTGCCAGCAGCCGGGAGGGGTGGGGGTCACCCCTCCACTTT
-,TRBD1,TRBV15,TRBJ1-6,CATSRGDRVNSPLHF,TGTGCCACCAGCAGAGGTGACAGGGTTAATTCACCCCTCCACTTT
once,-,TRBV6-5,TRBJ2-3,CASSYSRARTDTQYF,TGTGCCAGCAGTTACTCCCGTGCTAGGACAGATACGCAGTATTTT
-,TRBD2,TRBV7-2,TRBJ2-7,CASSLAELAGGYEQYF,TGTGCCAGCAGCTTAGCGGAGCTAGCGGGAGGTTACGAGCAGTACTTC
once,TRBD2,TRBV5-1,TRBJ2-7,CASSGGDRDYIYEQYF,TGCGCCAGCAGCGGGGGGGACCGGGACTACATATACGAGCAGTACTTC
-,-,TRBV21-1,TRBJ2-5,CASSRMPCVETQYF,TGTGCCAGCTCTCGCATGCCATGCGTAGAGACCCAGTACTTC
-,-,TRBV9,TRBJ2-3,CASSSPGGDTQYF,TGTGCCAGCAGCTCCCCCGGGGGAGATACGCAGTATTTT
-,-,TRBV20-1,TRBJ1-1,CSASKPGVNTEAFF,TGCAGTGCTAGTAAGCCGGGGGTAAACACTGAAGCTTTCTTT
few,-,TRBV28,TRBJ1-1,CASSLLSSGYTEAFF,TGTGCCAGCAGTTTATTGAGCAGCGGCTACACTGAAGCTTTCTTT
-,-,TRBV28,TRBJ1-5,CASRTTGTRTQHF,TGTGCCAGCAGGACAACCGGGACACGTACCCAGCATTTT
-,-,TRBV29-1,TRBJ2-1,CSVTQGGNEQFF,TGCAGCGTCACCCAGGGGGGCAATGAGCAGTTCTTC
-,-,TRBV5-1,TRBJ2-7,CASSSTPDSIYEQYF,TGCGCCAGCAGCTCGACCCCGGACAGTATTTACGAGCAGTACTTC
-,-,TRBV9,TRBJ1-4,CASSVGGGDEKLFF,TGTGCCAGCAGCGTAGGGGGCGGGGATGAAAAACTGTTTTTT